Below, 21 T cell receptor beta chains from the same sample are listed, as sequenced in a study of regulatory T cells in long-lasting Graves disease. Time point noted: persistent/refractory GD, antithyroid drugs over 5 years with positive TRAb. PBMC RNA served as the TCR library source. In building TCR beta libraries, iRepertoire HTBI primers were used together with Arm-PCR of CDR3 regions. TCRdb recomputed calls from the multiplex PCR reads with MiXCR, one row per CDR3 protein. This table holds fewer than 450,000 distinct CDR3 sequences, about a quarter found once. The source material was peripheral blood mononuclear cells (PBMCs), sampled when the disease was refractory, from a patient treated with antithyroid drugs. The receptors originated from a female donor with Graves disease.

The table lists this clonotype with many counts. The V and J genes are TRBV2 and TRBJ2-7; 10 bases agree with TRBD2. The CDR3 runs to 16 residues. V lost 7 bases and J lost 1; bases outside the gene matches: 10. Looked up from germline, CDR1 is SNHLY and CDR2 is FYNNEI. The CDR3 region is CASISPLAGESYEQYF. In DNA form, the CDR3 reads TGTGCCAGCATCTCCCCTCTAGCGGGAGAATCCTACGAGCAGTACTTC.

The chain employs TRBV7-3 and TRBJ1-2, with D possibly being TRBD1 (6 bases). The CDR3 is 17 amino acids. Trimming took off 4 bases at V and 3 bases at J, with 21 bases between the two ends. The V gene's germline CDR1 is SGHTA and CDR2 FQGTGA. The CDR3 coding sequence is TGTGCCAGCAGCTCACACAACAGGGCCTTTGGGGACTATGGCTACACCTTC. This translates into CASSSHNRAFGDYGYTF.

Concerning this clonotype itself: This is likely a read error, given that the CDR3 carries no conserved phenylalanine or tryptophan at its end. The chain joins TRBV2 to TRBJ2-5; either TRBD1 or TRBD2 may fit D (5 bases each). Trimming pared 6 bases from V and 4 bases from J, leaving 9 bases between. CDR3 size: 12 residues. The germline CDR1 and CDR2 sequences are SNHLY and FYNNEI. The CDR3 is CASRGTRETQYS. The CDR3 DNA follows: TGTGCCAGCAGAGGGACCCGAGAGACCCAGTACTCC.

The table lists this clonotype with many counts. The rearrangement joins TRBV7-8 to TRBJ2-5; 8 bases agree with TRBD2. In germline, CDR1 is SGHVS, CDR2 FQNEAQ. The CDR3 is 21 residues long. V was pared by 10 bases and J by 2 bases, with 30 bases of the junction left unmatched. In DNA form, the CDR3 reads TGTGCCACCTCAAATTGGGATAGCGGGACCGTACTGGGTGGGGTACAAGAGACCCAGTACTTC. This encodes CATSNWDSGTVLGGVQETQYF.

V usage is TRBV6-2 or TRBV6-3 and J usage is TRBJ1-5; 10 bases are a match to TRBD1. Germline V gene data show CDR1 as MNHEY and CDR2 as SVGEGT. The CDR3 is made up of 17 amino acids. Trimming at V came to 3 bases and at J to 3 bases, leaving 8 bases not matched to a gene. DNA for the CDR3: TGTGCCAGCAGTTATTCGATGACAGGGGGCAACAATCAGCCCCAGCATTTT. Its protein product is CASSYSMTGGNNQPQHF.

Ten or more counts support this clonotype. The chain is built from TRBV12-3 or TRBV12-4 and TRBJ2-2; D possibly corresponds to TRBD1 (6 bases). The germline V and J ends were trimmed by 5 bases and 6 bases, with 10 bases remaining between them. The CDR3 is 13 residues long. The CDR3 here is CASSTGLPGELFF. CDR3 DNA sequence: TGTGCCAGCAGTACAGGGCTCCCCGGGGAGCTGTTTTTT.

This clonotype was seen at least ten times. The CDR3 reads CASSPGQGGRPNYGYTF. The CDR3 DNA sequence: TGCGCCAGCAGCCCCGGACAGGGTGGACGTCCTAACTATGGCTACACCTTC. The chain uses TRBV5-1 and TRBJ1-2, with TRBD1 matching 8 bases. In germline, CDR1 is SGHRS, CDR2 YFSETQ. The J segment lost 0 bases and the V segment lost 4 bases, leaving 11 bases of the junction unmatched. The CDR3 covers 17 residues.

The rearrangement uses TRBV6-2 or TRBV6-3 and TRBJ1-5; D perhaps matches TRBD1 (6 bases). Germline-derived CDR1 and CDR2 are MNHEY and SVGEGT. Trimming took 5 bases from V and 0 from J, leaving 14 bases between them. The CDR3 spans 16 residues. CDR3 coding DNA: TGTGCCAGCAGTCCCCCTGGGGGCCATAGCAATCAGCCCCAGCATTTT. Its translation is CASSPPGGHSNQPQHF.

The chain uses TRBV6-1 and TRBJ1-5; possibly TRBD1 for D (6 bases). The V and J ends lost 6 bases and 5 bases respectively, with 26 bases between them. The CDR3 runs 18 residues. Germline V gives CDR1 MNHNS, CDR2 SASEGT. CDR3 bases: TGTGCCAGCAGCCCCTGGACAGATTTTTTGAGAGTGGATCAGCCCCAGCATTTT. Its protein is CASSPWTDFLRVDQPQHF.

This clonotype was seen many times. The CDR3 sequence: CASSQDAGFNEKLFF. CDR3 in DNA: TGTGCCAGCAGCCAAGATGCAGGGTTTAATGAAAAACTGTTTTTT. The rearrangement links TRBV3-1 to TRBJ1-4; the D gene is possibly TRBD1 (5 bases). V was cut by 0 bases and J by 4 bases, with 9 bases left in between. Germline CDR1 is LGHDT and CDR2 is YNNKEL (reference sequence). The CDR3 extends over 15 amino acids.

This clonotype was counted only a few times. V gene TRBV20-1 combines with J gene TRBJ1-3; TRBD1 matches at 9 bases. The CDR3 has 19 amino acids. Germline assignment: CDR1 DFQATT and CDR2 SNEGSKA (reference sequence). V was pared by 0 bases and J by 3 bases, with 15 bases of the junction left unmatched. CDR3 region: CSARDLGDLQGAVGNTIYF. In DNA, the CDR3 is TGCAGTGCTAGAGATTTAGGGGATCTACAGGGGGCTGTTGGAAACACCATATATTTT.

The V call is TRBV7-2, the J call TRBJ2-4; 10 bases fit TRBD2. This CDR3 is built from 17 residues. V trimming: 5 bases; J trimming: 0 bases; junction bases outside the gene matches: 7. Germline V gene data show CDR1 as SGHTA and CDR2 as FQGNSA. The DNA for the CDR3 is TGTGCCAGCAGCCCTCTAGCGGGAGTCCTAGCCAAAAACATTCAGTACTTC. The encoded protein is CASSPLAGVLAKNIQYF.

This clonotype was recorded a few times. The chain employs TRBV3-1 and TRBJ1-1; D unclear. The length of the CDR3 is 16 residues. Germline V gives CDR1 LGHDT, CDR2 YNNKEL (reference sequence). V was cut by 0 bases and J by 0 bases, with 11 bases left in between. Here the CDR3 DNA reads TGTGCCAGCAGCCAAGATGATCTCGTTATGAACACTGAAGCTTTCTTT. Translating it yields CASSQDDLVMNTEAFF.

The V call is TRBV14, the J call TRBJ1-4; possibly TRBD1 for D (5 bases). The germline V gene encodes CDR1 SGHDN and CDR2 FVKESK. The CDR3 loop spans 17 amino acids. Trimming shortened V by 4 bases and J by 4 bases, and 19 bases separated the two germline ends. CDR3 DNA: TGTGCCAGCAGCCTAGCGGCCACGGGACCAAGTAATGAAAAACTGTTTTTT. Translation: CASSLAATGPSNEKLFF.

The rearrangement links TRBV29-1 to TRBJ1-1; D is unclear. The CDR3 sequence is 18 residues long. In germline, CDR1 is SQVTM, CDR2 ANQGSEA. Trimming took off 7 bases at V and 4 bases at J, with 31 bases between the two ends. The CDR3 bases are TGCAGCGCCATCTATTTCAGGTCGGGTTTAGGGCGGGTCACTGAAGCTTTCTTT. It translates to CSAIYFRSGLGRVTEAFF. Using reference TRBV29-1 and TRBJ1-1 for the parts outside the CDR3, the full variable domain is SAVISQKPSRDICQRGTSLTIQCQVDSQVTMMFWYRQQPGQSLTLIATANQGSEATYESGFVIDKFPISRPNLTFSTLTVSNMSPEDSSIYLCSAIYFRSGLGRVTEAFFGQGTRLTVV.

This clonotype was counted at least ten times. V gene TRBV27 combines with J gene TRBJ1-6, with D unclear. The CDR3 length is 16 residues. V lost 0 bases to trimming and J lost 5 bases, with 11 bases between them. Germline V CDR1 and CDR2: MNHEY, SMNVEV (reference sequence). This CDR3 is CASSLSRGSHNSPLHF. Written as DNA, the CDR3 is TGTGCCAGCAGTTTATCTCGGGGATCCCATAATTCACCCCTCCACTTT.

The rearrangement uses TRBV27 and TRBJ2-7, with 8 nucleotides matching TRBD2. With 5 bases clipped from V and 2 bases from J, the junction kept 8 bases outside the gene matches. The CDR3 totals 15 residues. Germline V CDR1 and CDR2: MNHEY, SMNVEV (reference sequence). This CDR3 is CASSPSFGGAYEQYF. The CDR3 DNA reads TGTGCCAGCAGTCCAAGTTTCGGGGGGGCCTACGAGCAGTACTTC.

The chain recombines TRBV6-5 with TRBJ1-2; D perhaps matches TRBD1 (5 bases). Trimming took 4 bases from V and 7 from J, leaving 13 bases between them. CDR3 length: 13 residues. Germline V CDR1 and CDR2: MNHEY, SVGAGI. CDR3 DNA: TGTGCCAGCAGTTCCGACCCGGGGACTGGCTACACCTTC. Translated: CASSSDPGTGYTF.

The table lists this clonotype with a few counts. The V call is TRBV7-9, the J call TRBJ2-7; D possibly corresponds to TRBD2 (5 bases). Germline V gives CDR1 SEHNR, CDR2 FQNEAQ (reference sequence). V was pared by 5 bases and J by 6 bases, with 17 bases between. The CDR3 is 14 residues long. The DNA of the CDR3 is TGTGCCAGCAGCCGAACAACAGCGGCGGGCGAGCAGTACTTC. It translates to CASSRTTAAGEQYF.

This clonotype showed up just a few times. The V gene is TRBV7-2, the J gene TRBJ1-4; D call uncertain. CDR3 length: 14 amino acids. V was trimmed by 1 base and J by 0 bases, leaving 3 bases between them. Germline V lookup: CDR1 SGHTA, CDR2 FQGNSA. As DNA, the CDR3 is TGTGCCAGCAGCTTAGATGCAACTAATGAAAAACTGTTTTTT. Its translation is CASSLDATNEKLFF.

This clonotype was seen ten or more times. The chain couples TRBV20-1 to TRBJ1-2; D ambiguous. From germline, CDR1 is DFQATT and CDR2 SNEGSKA (reference sequence). The CDR3 totals 12 residues. Between the trimmed V and J ends, which lost 3 bases and 2 bases, there was a span of 7 bases. CDR3 DNA: TGCAGTGCTAGCGGGCGGAACTATGGCTACACCTTC. Protein sequence: CSASGRNYGYTF.